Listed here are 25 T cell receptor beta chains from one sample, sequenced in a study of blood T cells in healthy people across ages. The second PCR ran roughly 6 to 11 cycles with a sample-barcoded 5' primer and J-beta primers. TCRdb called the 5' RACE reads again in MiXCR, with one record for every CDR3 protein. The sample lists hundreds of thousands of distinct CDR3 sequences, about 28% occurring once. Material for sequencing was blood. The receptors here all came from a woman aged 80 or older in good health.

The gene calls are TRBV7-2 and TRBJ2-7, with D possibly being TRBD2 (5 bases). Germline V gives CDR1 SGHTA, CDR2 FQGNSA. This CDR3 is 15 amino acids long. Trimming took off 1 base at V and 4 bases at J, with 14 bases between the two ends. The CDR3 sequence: CASSLVRGTVYEQYF. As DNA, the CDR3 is TGTGCCAGCAGCTTAGTACGGGGTACGGTTTACGAGCAGTACTTC.

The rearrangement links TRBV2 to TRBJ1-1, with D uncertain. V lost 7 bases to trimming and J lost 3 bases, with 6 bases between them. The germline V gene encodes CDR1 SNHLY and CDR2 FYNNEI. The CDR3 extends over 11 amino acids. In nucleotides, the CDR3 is TGTGCCAGCACTGGGTACACTGAAGCTTTCTTT. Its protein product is CASTGYTEAFF. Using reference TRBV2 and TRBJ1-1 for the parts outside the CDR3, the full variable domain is EPEVTQTPSHQVTQMGQEVILRCVPISNHLYFYWYRQILGQKVEFLVSFYNNEISEKSEIFDDQFSVERPDGSNFTLKIRSTKLEDSAMYFCASTGYTEAFFGQGTRLTVV.

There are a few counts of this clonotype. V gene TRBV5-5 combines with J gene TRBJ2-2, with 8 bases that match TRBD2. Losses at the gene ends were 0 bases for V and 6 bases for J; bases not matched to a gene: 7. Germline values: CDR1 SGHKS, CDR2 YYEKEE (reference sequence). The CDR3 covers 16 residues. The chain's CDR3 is CASSLAVGLVAGELFF. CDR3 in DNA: TGTGCCAGCAGCTTGGCCGTGGGACTAGTGGCCGGGGAGCTGTTTTTT.

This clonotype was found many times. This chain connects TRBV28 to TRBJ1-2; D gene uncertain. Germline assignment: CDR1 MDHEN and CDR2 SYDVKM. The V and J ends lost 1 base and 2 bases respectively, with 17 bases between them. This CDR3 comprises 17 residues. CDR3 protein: CASSLSSPTWGNYGYTF. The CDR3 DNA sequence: TGTGCCAGCAGTTTATCCAGTCCGACCTGGGGAAACTATGGCTACACCTTC.

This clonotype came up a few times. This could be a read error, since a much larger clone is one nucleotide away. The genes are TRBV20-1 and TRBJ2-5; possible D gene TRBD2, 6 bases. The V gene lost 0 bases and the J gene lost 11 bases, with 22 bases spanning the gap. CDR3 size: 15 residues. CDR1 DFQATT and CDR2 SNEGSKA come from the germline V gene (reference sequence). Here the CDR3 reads CSARDGTRPNNEQYF. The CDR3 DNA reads TGCAGTGCTAGAGACGGGACTCGCCCTAACAATGAGCAGTACTTC.

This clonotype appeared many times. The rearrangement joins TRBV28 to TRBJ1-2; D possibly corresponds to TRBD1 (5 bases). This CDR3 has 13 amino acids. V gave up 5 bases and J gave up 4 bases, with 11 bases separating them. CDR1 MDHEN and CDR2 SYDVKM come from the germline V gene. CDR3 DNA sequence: TGTGCCAGCAGTACGGGACGGGTCTATGGCTACACCTTC. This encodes CASSTGRVYGYTF.

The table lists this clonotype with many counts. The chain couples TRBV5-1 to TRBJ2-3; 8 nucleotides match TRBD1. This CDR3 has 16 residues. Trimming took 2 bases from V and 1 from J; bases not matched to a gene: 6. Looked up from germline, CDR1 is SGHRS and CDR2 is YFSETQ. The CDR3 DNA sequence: TGCGCCAGCAGCTTCCTAACAGGGGGAGGCACAGATACGCAGTATTTT. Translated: CASSFLTGGGTDTQYF.

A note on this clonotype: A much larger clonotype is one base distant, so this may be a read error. CDR3 sequence reads: CACSGAWGAKNIQYF. The CDR3 coding sequence is TGTGCCTGCAGTGGCGCATGGGGTGCCAAAAACATTCAGTACTTC. The rearrangement links TRBV25-1 to TRBJ2-4; D gene uncertain. The CDR3 covers 15 residues. Germline V CDR1 and CDR2: MGHDK, SYGVNS.

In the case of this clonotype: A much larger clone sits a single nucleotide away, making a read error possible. CDR3 in amino acids: CSAPLRDRGSSYEQYF. DNA for the CDR3: TGCAGTGCTCCCCTCCGGGACAGGGGATCCTCCTACGAGCAGTACTTC. V and J are TRBV20-1 and TRBJ2-7, with 10 nucleotides matching TRBD1. The CDR3 consists of 16 residues. In germline, CDR1 is DFQATT, CDR2 SNEGSKA (reference sequence). The V gene end was trimmed by 5 bases and the J gene end by 0 bases; junction bases not matched to a gene: 10.

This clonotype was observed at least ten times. CDR3 sequence: CATSDLPRGKPTDTQYF. The CDR3 DNA is TGTGCCACCAGTGATTTGCCTCGGGGGAAACCCACAGATACGCAGTATTTT. The rearrangement links TRBV24-1 to TRBJ2-3; TRBD2 might be the D (6 bases). The CDR3 is made up of 17 amino acids. Trimming shortened V by 0 bases and J by 2 bases, and 14 bases separated the two germline ends. Germline V CDR1 and CDR2: KGHDR, SFDVKD.

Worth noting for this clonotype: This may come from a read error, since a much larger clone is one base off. CDR3 sequence: CASTHQSSYNEQYF. The CDR3 DNA is TGTGCCAGCACCCACCAGAGCTCCTACAATGAGCAGTACTTC. The rearrangement links TRBV5-4 to TRBJ2-1; D not resolved. The end of the DNA is better explained by TRBJ2-7, so the J call may be wrong. The CDR3 runs 14 residues. Germline CDR1 and CDR2: SGHNT and YYREEE (reference sequence).

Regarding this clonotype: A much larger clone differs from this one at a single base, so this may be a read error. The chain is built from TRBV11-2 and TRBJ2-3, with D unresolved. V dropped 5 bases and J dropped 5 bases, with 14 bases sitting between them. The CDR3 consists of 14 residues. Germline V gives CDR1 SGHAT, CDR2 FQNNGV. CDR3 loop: CASSPRTVGDTQYF. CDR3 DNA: TGTGCCAGCAGCCCACGGACGGTAGGAGATACGCAGTATTTT.

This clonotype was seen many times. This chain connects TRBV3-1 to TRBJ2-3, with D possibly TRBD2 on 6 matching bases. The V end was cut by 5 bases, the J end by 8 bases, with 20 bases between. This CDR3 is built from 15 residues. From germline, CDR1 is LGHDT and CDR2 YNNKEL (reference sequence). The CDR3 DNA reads TGTGCCAGCAGCATAGGGACGGGAGATTGGGGTACGCAGTATTTT. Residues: CASSIGTGDWGTQYF.

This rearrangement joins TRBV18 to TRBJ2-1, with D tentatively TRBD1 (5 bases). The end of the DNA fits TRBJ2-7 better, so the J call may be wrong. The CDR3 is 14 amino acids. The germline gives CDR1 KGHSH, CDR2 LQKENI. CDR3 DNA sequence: TGTGCCAGCTTTGACAGCTTCAACTACAATGAGCAGTACTTC. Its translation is CASFDSFNYNEQYF.

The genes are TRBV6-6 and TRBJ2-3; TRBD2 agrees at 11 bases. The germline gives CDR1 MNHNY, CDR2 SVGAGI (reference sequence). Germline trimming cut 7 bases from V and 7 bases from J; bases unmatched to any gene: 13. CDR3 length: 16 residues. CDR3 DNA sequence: TGTGCCAGCATGAATAGCGGGGGGGCATCTTCAAATACGCAGTATTTT. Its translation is CASMNSGGASSNTQYF.

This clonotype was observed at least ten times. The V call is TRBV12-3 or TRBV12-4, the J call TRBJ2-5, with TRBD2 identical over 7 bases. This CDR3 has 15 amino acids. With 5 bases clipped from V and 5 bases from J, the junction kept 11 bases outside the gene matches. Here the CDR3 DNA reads TGTGCCAGCAGTCCCGGGGGGTCGTACGTGGAGACCCAGTACTTC. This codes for CASSPGGSYVETQYF.

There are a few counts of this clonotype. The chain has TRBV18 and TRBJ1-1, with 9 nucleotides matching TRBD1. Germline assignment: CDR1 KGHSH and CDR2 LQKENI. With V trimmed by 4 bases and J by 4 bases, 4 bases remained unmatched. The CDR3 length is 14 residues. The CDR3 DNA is TGTGCCAGCTCACAGACAGGGGGGAGCACTGAAGCTTTCTTT. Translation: CASSQTGGSTEAFF.

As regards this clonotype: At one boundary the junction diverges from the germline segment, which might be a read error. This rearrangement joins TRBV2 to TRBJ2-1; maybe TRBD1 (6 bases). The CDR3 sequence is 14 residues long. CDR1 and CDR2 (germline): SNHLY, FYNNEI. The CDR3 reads CASIEQGSYNEQFF. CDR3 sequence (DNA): TGTGCCAGCATTGAACAGGGCTCCTACAATGAGCAGTTCTTC.

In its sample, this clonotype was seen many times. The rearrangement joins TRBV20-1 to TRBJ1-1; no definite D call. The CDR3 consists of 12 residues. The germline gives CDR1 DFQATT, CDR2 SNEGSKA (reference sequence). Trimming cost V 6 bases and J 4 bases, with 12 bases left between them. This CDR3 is CSAPDDTTEAFF. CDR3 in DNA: TGCAGTGCGCCCGACGATACCACTGAAGCTTTCTTT.

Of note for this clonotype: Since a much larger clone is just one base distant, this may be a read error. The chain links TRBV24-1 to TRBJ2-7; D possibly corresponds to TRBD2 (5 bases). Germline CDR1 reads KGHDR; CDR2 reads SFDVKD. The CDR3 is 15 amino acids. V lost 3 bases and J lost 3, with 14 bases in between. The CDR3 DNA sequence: TGTGCCACCAGTGATCCGGCATCGGGGAGCTACGAGCAGTACTTC. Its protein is CATSDPASGSYEQYF.

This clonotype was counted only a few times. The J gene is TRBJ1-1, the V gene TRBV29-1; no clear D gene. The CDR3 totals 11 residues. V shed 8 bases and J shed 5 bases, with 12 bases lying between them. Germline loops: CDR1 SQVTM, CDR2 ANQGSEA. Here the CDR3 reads CSSTHGTEAFF. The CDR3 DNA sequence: TGCAGCTCAACCCACGGAACTGAAGCTTTCTTT.

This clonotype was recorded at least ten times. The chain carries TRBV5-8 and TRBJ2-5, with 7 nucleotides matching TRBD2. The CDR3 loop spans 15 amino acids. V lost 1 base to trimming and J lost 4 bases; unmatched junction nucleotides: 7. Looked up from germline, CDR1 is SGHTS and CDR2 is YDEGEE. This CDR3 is CASSLRGSGGETQYF. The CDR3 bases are TGTGCCAGCAGCTTGCGGGGATCGGGGGGAGAGACCCAGTACTTC.

The CDR3 is CASSLAVVVSYEQYF. CDR3 in DNA: TGCGCCAGCAGCTTGGCGGTAGTTGTGTCCTACGAGCAGTACTTC. The chain joins TRBV5-1 to TRBJ2-7, with D hard to call. V lost 0 bases to trimming and J lost 1 base, with 11 bases between them. Germline V CDR1 and CDR2: SGHRS, YFSETQ. The CDR3 totals 15 residues. The complete variable domain, with remaining parts taken from reference TRBV5-1 and TRBJ2-7, reads KAGVTQTPRYLIKTRGQQVTLSCSPISGHRSVSWYQQTPGQGLQFLFEYFSETQRNKGNFPGRFSGRQFSNSRSEMNVSTLELGDSALYLCASSLAVVVSYEQYFGPGTRLTVT.

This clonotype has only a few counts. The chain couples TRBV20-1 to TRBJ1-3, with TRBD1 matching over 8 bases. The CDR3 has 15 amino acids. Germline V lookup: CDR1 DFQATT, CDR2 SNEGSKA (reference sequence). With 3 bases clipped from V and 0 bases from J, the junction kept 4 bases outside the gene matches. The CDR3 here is CSARTTGGSGNTIYF. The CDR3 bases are TGCAGTGCTAGGACCACAGGGGGCTCTGGAAACACCATATATTTT.

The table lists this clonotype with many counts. CDR3 region: CSAKQGVHYGYTF. As DNA, the CDR3 is TGCAGTGCGAAACAGGGGGTGCACTATGGCTACACCTTC. The chain is built from TRBV20-1 and TRBJ1-2, with TRBD1 matching 8 bases. V gave up 6 bases and J gave up 3 bases; unmatched junction bases: 6. This CDR3 is 13 amino acids long. Germline loops: CDR1 DFQATT, CDR2 SNEGSKA (reference sequence).